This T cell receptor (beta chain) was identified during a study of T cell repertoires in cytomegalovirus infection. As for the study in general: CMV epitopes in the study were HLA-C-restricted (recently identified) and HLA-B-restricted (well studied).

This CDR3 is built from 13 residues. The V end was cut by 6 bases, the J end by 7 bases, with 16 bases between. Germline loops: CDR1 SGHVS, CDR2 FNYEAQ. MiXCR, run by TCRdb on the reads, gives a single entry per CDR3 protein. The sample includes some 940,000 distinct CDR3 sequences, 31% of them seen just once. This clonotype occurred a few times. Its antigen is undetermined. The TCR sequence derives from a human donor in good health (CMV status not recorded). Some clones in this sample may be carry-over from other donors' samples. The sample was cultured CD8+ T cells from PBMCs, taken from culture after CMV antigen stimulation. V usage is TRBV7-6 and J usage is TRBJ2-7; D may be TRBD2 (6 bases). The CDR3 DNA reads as TGTGCCAGCAGTCGAGGAGGGGCTTGGGAGCAGTACTTC. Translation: CASSRGGAWEQYF.